Listed here are 27 T cell receptor beta chains from one sample, sequenced in a study of breast tumors, draining lymph nodes, adjacent tissues. TCRdb itself ran the multiplex PCR reads through MiXCR, one entry per CDR3 protein. The sample has 45,000 or so distinct CDR3 sequences, more than 20% seen once. Sequenced: breast tumor tissue. These receptors were collected from a female donor with breast cancer. Some clones in this sample may be carry-over from other donors' samples.

In this sample, this clonotype turned up many times. The rearrangement joins TRBV15 to TRBJ1-5, with TRBD1 as a possible D gene (6 bases). Between the trimmed V and J ends, which lost 0 bases and 3 bases, there was a span of 12 bases. The CDR3 extends over 16 amino acids. The germline CDR1 and CDR2 sequences are LNHNV and YYDKDF (reference sequence). CDR3 nucleotide sequence: TGTGCCACCAGCAGAGATCGGCAGGGGTACAATCAGCCCCAGCATTTT. Translated: CATSRDRQGYNQPQHF.

This chain joins TRBV29-1 and TRBJ2-3; D is unresolved. This CDR3 comprises 15 residues. With 3 bases removed from V and 2 bases from J, the gap between germline ends came to 15 bases. Germline V lookup: CDR1 SQVTM, CDR2 ANQGSEA. The CDR3 protein is CSVDVIGPNTDTQYF. The CDR3 DNA reads TGCAGCGTTGACGTAATAGGACCTAACACAGATACGCAGTATTTT.

This clonotype showed up many times. The V gene is TRBV11-2, the J gene TRBJ2-7; 9 positions agree with TRBD1. In germline, CDR1 is SGHAT, CDR2 FQNNGV. This CDR3 comprises 15 residues. With 5 bases clipped from V and 5 bases from J, the junction kept 10 bases outside the gene matches. The CDR3 spells CASSDGQGTFDEQYF. Here the CDR3 DNA reads TGTGCCAGCAGCGACGGACAGGGGACGTTCGACGAGCAGTACTTC. Full variable domain (missing parts from reference TRBV11-2 and TRBJ2-7): EAGVAQSPRYKIIEKRQSVAFWCNPISGHATLYWYQQILGQGPKLLIQFQNNGVVDDSQLPKDRFSAERLKGVDSTLKIQPAKLEDSAVYLCASSDGQGTFDEQYFGPGTRLTVT.

The chain is built from TRBV5-4 and TRBJ1-1; D is ambiguous. From germline, CDR1 is SGHNT and CDR2 YYREEE (reference sequence). V was shortened by 4 bases and J by 7 bases, with 14 bases between the two germline ends. This CDR3 contains 13 residues. CDR3 sequence (DNA): TGTGCCAGCAGCCGGGAGGGATTAGGTGAAGCTTTCTTT. This gives the protein CASSREGLGEAFF.

V and J are TRBV15 and TRBJ2-3; TRBD1 or TRBD2 may be the D gene (5 bases each). This CDR3 is 15 amino acids long. The V gene's germline CDR1 is LNHNV and CDR2 YYDKDF (reference sequence). Trimming stripped 5 bases from V and 0 bases from J, with 12 bases between. The chain's CDR3 is CATSSRDRSTDTQYF. The CDR3 DNA reads TGTGCCACCAGCTCAAGGGACCGAAGCACAGATACGCAGTATTTT.

At least ten counts were recorded for this clonotype. V is TRBV19 and J is TRBJ1-5; a possible D gene is TRBD1 (5 bases). V shed 5 bases and J shed 0 bases, with 17 bases lying between them. The CDR3 contains 17 residues. CDR1 and CDR2 from the germline V gene are LNHDA and SQIVND (reference sequence). CDR3 DNA: TGTGCCAGTAGTTGGACCTTGGGGCGAGATAGCAATCAGCCCCAGCATTTT. Translated, it gives CASSWTLGRDSNQPQHF.

As concerns this clonotype: Being one base from a much bigger clone, this may be a read error. Without the conserved terminal phenylalanine or tryptophan, this CDR3 likely stems from a read error. The gene calls are TRBV19 and TRBJ2-2; 9 bases line up with TRBD1. V shed 4 bases and J 3 bases; nucleotides not matched to a gene: 3. Germline V CDR1 and CDR2: LNHDA, SQIVND (reference sequence). The CDR3 sequence is 15 residues long. CDR3 residues: CASSTDRGYTGELFS. CDR3 coding DNA: TGTGCCAGTAGTACGGACAGGGGTTACACCGGGGAGCTGTTTTCT.

As regards this clonotype: A much larger clone lies one base from this, so it may be a read error. The rearrangement links TRBV29-1 to TRBJ2-5, with D perhaps given as TRBD1 or TRBD2 (6 bases each). Per germline, CDR1 SQVTM and CDR2 ANQGSEA. There are 12 residues in the CDR3. V lost 7 bases and J lost 5, with 14 bases in between. The CDR3 loop is CSASDGGETQYF. The CDR3 DNA follows: TGCAGCGCTTCTGACGGGGGCGAGACCCAGTACTTC.

This clonotype was observed a handful of times. The genes are TRBV28 and TRBJ2-7; 11 nucleotides match TRBD2. After removal of 2 bases from V and 0 bases from J, the junction contained 15 bases not matched to a gene. Germline V gives CDR1 MDHEN, CDR2 SYDVKM. This CDR3 contains 20 residues. DNA for the CDR3: TGTGCCAGCAGTTTACCCCCGCTTTTAGCGGGAGGGCCGATCTCCTACGAGCAGTACTTC. This gives the protein CASSLPPLLAGGPISYEQYF.

In nucleotides, the CDR3 is TGTGCCAGCAGTTTATCGATCAGCGGTGGGAGTCTCGAGACCCAGTACTTC. This encodes CASSLSISGGSLETQYF. The chain is built from TRBV27 and TRBJ2-5; tentative D call: TRBD2 (5 bases). V shed 0 bases and J shed 5 bases, with 19 bases lying between them. The germline V gene encodes CDR1 MNHEY and CDR2 SMNVEV (reference sequence). The CDR3 consists of 17 residues.

This clonotype has ten or more counts. This sequence joins TRBV5-1 and TRBJ2-7; 16 nucleotides line up with TRBD2. The CDR3 is 16 amino acids. The J segment lost 5 bases and the V segment lost 4 bases, leaving 6 bases of the junction unmatched. CDR1 is SGHRS and CDR2 is YFSETQ in the germline V gene. Here the CDR3 reads CASSTGLAGGHDEQYF. The CDR3 nucleotides read TGCGCCAGCAGCACGGGACTAGCGGGGGGGCATGACGAGCAGTACTTC. Combining the CDR3 with reference TRBV5-1 and TRBJ2-7 gives the whole variable domain KAGVTQTPRYLIKTRGQQVTLSCSPISGHRSVSWYQQTPGQGLQFLFEYFSETQRNKGNFPGRFSGRQFSNSRSEMNVSTLELGDSALYLCASSTGLAGGHDEQYFGPGTRLTVT.

With regard to this clonotype: This could be a read error, since a much larger clone is one nucleotide away. The chain is built from TRBV19 and TRBJ2-5; D is tentatively TRBD1 or TRBD2 (5 bases each). V lost 5 bases and J lost 2, with 12 bases in between. This CDR3 is 14 amino acids long. The V gene's germline CDR1 is LNHDA and CDR2 SQIVND (reference sequence). CDR3 nucleotide sequence: TGTGCCAGTAGTTCACCAGGGAGACAAGAGACCCAGTACTTC. Amino acid sequence: CASSSPGRQETQYF.

This clonotype was seen ten or more times. The chain has TRBV6-1 and TRBJ2-7, with 9 bases lining up with TRBD1. CDR1 and CDR2 (germline): MNHNS, SASEGT. V lost 7 bases to trimming and J lost 2 bases; unmatched junction nucleotides: 12. The CDR3 runs 16 residues. The CDR3 sequence is CASTHITGGDPYEQYF. In nucleotides, the CDR3 is TGTGCCAGCACCCATATAACAGGGGGCGATCCCTACGAGCAGTACTTC.

About this clonotype itself: A much larger clonotype is one base distant, so this may be a read error. The rearrangement uses TRBV9 and TRBJ2-7; maybe TRBD1 (5 bases). Looked up from germline, CDR1 is SGDLS and CDR2 is YYNGEE. The CDR3 consists of 15 residues. V was trimmed by 3 bases and J by 9 bases, leaving 22 bases between them. CDR3 residues: CASSGGTGLPQGQYF. The CDR3 DNA sequence: TGTGCCAGCAGCGGTGGAACAGGATTACCCCAGGGGCAGTACTTC.

This clonotype turned up a few times. The rearrangement uses TRBV27 and TRBJ2-2, with D perhaps TRBD2 (7 bases). V was pared by 1 base and J by 2 bases, with 11 bases between. The germline V gene has CDR1 MNHEY and CDR2 SMNVEV (reference sequence). This CDR3 spans 16 amino acids. In DNA form, the CDR3 reads TGTGCCAGCAGTTTATTGGGGGGGCGTAACACCGGGGAGCTGTTTTTT. Residues: CASSLLGGRNTGELFF.

Notes on this clonotype: The conserved closing phenylalanine or tryptophan is absent in this CDR3, likely reflecting a read error. J is TRBJ1-2 and V is TRBV15, with a weak D call TRBD1 (5 bases). The CDR3 covers 15 residues. V lost 0 bases, J lost 1 base, and 9 bases lay in between. Germline assignment: CDR1 LNHNV and CDR2 YYDKDF (reference sequence). CDR3 protein: CATSRDRGINYGYTS. CDR3 bases: TGTGCCACCAGCAGAGATCGGGGCATTAACTATGGCTACACCTCC.

This clonotype is judged medium-sized. The genes are TRBV7-2 and TRBJ2-3, with TRBD2 as a possible D gene (6 bases). This CDR3 has 14 amino acids. The germline gives CDR1 SGHTA, CDR2 FQGNSA. V lost 3 bases to trimming and J lost 5 bases, with 12 bases between them. The CDR3 coding sequence is TGTGCCAGCAGCTTGGGGGGTTTGGGAGATACGCAGTATTTT. It is translated as CASSLGGLGDTQYF.

For this clonotype: A single base separates this from a much larger clone, so it may be a read error. V and J are TRBV30 and TRBJ1-6; TRBD1 aligns across 7 bases. The germline V gene encodes CDR1 GTSNPN and CDR2 SVGIG (reference sequence). The ends lost 4 bases at V and 8 bases at J; junction bases unmatched: 5. The CDR3 has 13 residues. The chain's CDR3 is CAWNRQGDSPLHF. The CDR3 DNA reads TGTGCCTGGAATCGACAGGGAGATTCACCCCTCCACTTT. Full variable domain (remainder filled in from reference TRBV30 and TRBJ1-6): SQTIHQWPATLVQPVGSPLSLECTVEGTSNPNLYWYRQAAGRGLQLLFYSVGIGQISSEVPQNLSASRPQDRQFILSSKKLLLSDSGFYLCAWNRQGDSPLHFGNGTRLTVT.

Many counts were recorded for this clonotype. The chain recombines TRBV27 with TRBJ2-3; D unclear. The CDR3 spans 13 residues. Germline V gene sequence: CDR1 MNHEY, CDR2 SMNVEV (reference sequence). The V end lost 5 bases, the J end lost 2 bases, and 8 bases lay between the germline ends. CDR3 loop: CASSRLNTDTQYF. CDR3 sequence (DNA): TGTGCCAGCAGTAGATTAAACACAGATACGCAGTATTTT.

This clonotype occurred many times. The chain uses TRBV11-3 and TRBJ2-2, with D possibly being TRBD1 (5 bases). Looked up from germline, CDR1 is SGHNT and CDR2 is YENEEA. Trimming pared 1 base from V and 5 bases from J, leaving 14 bases between. The CDR3 length is 16 residues. The CDR3 sequence is CASSLVAGSMTGELFF. The CDR3 DNA reads as TGTGCCAGCAGCTTAGTTGCAGGGTCGATGACCGGGGAGCTGTTTTTT.

The chain uses TRBV10-1 and TRBJ2-1; 10 positions agree with TRBD2. Germline V lookup: CDR1 WNHNN, CDR2 SYGVQD (reference sequence). V gave up 6 bases and J gave up 8 bases; unmatched junction bases: 4. The CDR3 consists of 13 residues. CDR3 region: CASSSGGADEQFF. The CDR3 DNA sequence: TGCGCCAGCAGCAGCGGGGGGGCCGATGAGCAGTTCTTC.

This clonotype has at least ten counts. CDR3 in DNA: TGTGCCAGCAGCCTCGGGACAGGGACAACATTGGGCTACACCTTC. Translating it yields CASSLGTGTTLGYTF. The chain recombines TRBV6-5 with TRBJ1-2, with 9 nucleotides matching TRBD1. Trimming cost V 6 bases and J 8 bases; bases outside gene matches: 13. The germline V gene encodes CDR1 MNHEY and CDR2 SVGAGI. This CDR3 is 15 amino acids long.

This clonotype showed up many times. The J gene is TRBJ1-2, the V gene TRBV20-1; D gene ambiguous. Trimming removed 1 base at V and 4 bases at J, with 7 bases between. CDR3 length equals 12 residues. Germline values: CDR1 DFQATT, CDR2 SNEGSKA (reference sequence). The CDR3, as DNA: TGCAGTGCTAGAGTGGAAATCTATGGCTACACCTTC. Translation: CSARVEIYGYTF.

V gene TRBV6-1 combines with J gene TRBJ2-1, with 10 bases lining up with TRBD2. This CDR3 has 15 amino acids. In germline, CDR1 is MNHNS, CDR2 SASEGT. The J segment lost 6 bases and the V segment lost 3 bases, leaving 5 bases of the junction unmatched. The CDR3 sequence: CASSEPAGGFNEQFF. CDR3 nucleotides: TGTGCCAGCAGTGAGCCAGCGGGGGGGTTCAATGAGCAGTTCTTC.

About this clonotype itself: With a much larger clone just one base away, this may be a read error. The chain joins TRBV6-1 to TRBJ1-5; D gene ambiguous. The length of the CDR3 is 14 residues. V was pared by 2 bases and J by 4 bases, with 9 bases between. Germline-derived CDR1 and CDR2 are MNHNS and SASEGT. The CDR3 DNA reads as TGTGCCAGCAGTGAATCCGGTAGAAATCAGCCCCAGCATTTT. Amino acid sequence: CASSESGRNQPQHF.

This clonotype was seen at least ten times. The CDR3 reads CASINSGEAADQPQHF. Here the CDR3 DNA reads TGTGCCAGCATCAATTCTGGGGAAGCGGCGGATCAGCCCCAGCATTTT. The chain combines TRBV6-6 with TRBJ1-5; D call uncertain. The CDR3 has 16 residues. V was pared by 7 bases and J by 5 bases, with 21 bases between. The germline V gene has CDR1 MNHNY and CDR2 SVGAGI (reference sequence).

To note about this clonotype: Because the CDR3 is missing its conserved closing phenylalanine or tryptophan, this is likely a read error. The rearrangement joins TRBV5-1 to TRBJ2-5, with D perhaps TRBD1 or TRBD2 (6 bases each). CDR1 and CDR2 from the germline V gene are SGHRS and YFSETQ. There are 16 residues in the CDR3. Trimming removed 0 bases from V and 1 base from J, with 13 bases in between. CDR3 sequence reads: CASSLDGGGPQETQYL. In DNA, the CDR3 is TGCGCCAGCAGCTTGGACGGGGGCGGACCCCAAGAGACCCAGTACCTC.